This TCR beta chain stems from a study of beta chain features in type 1 diabetes. General study points: All four CD4+ subsets from Type 1 diabetes patients carried moderately but significantly shorter TCRB CDR3s.

Of the isolated RNA, all was reverse transcribed, and so the sequenced material was expressed TCRB transcripts. Profiled with immunoSEQ multiplex PCR; TCRdb holds only in-frame clones, not every one. Of 400,000 or so clones listed, roughly 12% were seen once; the top ten hold about 0.01%. V dropped 6 bases and J dropped 7 bases, with 13 bases sitting between them. Germline values: CDR1 ENHRY, CDR2 SYGVKD. This CDR3 spans 13 amino acids. This clone was seen a few times. Its antigen is still unknown. The sequencing sample was made of naive CD4+ T cells from blood. This TCR was recovered from a woman between 18 and 30 years old with type 1 diabetes. J is TRBJ2-1 and V is TRBV10-3; maybe TRBD1 (6 bases). The CDR3 loop is CAISPTGSNEQFF. CDR3 sequence (DNA): TGTGCCATCAGCCCGACAGGCTCTAATGAGCAGTTCTTC.